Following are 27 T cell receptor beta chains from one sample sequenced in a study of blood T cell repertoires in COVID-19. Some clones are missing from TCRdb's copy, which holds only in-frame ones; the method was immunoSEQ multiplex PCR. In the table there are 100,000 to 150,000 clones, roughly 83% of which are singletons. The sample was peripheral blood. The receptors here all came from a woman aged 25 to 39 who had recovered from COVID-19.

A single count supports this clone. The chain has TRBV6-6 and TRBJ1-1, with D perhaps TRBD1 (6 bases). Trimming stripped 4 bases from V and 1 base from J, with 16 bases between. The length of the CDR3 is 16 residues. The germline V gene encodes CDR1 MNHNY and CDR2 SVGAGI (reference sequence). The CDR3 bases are TGTGCCAGCAGTTTCCCGTGGACAGAGAGGAACACTGAAGCTTTCTTT. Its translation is CASSFPWTERNTEAFF.

In DNA form, the CDR3 reads TGTGCCAGCAGTTACCGAGGGGGTGAGCAGTACTTC. Amino acid sequence: CASSYRGGEQYF. V usage is TRBV6-5 and J usage is TRBJ2-7; TRBD1 is a possible D gene (6 bases). CDR1 and CDR2 (germline): MNHEY, SVGAGI. The length of the CDR3 is 12 residues. Between the trimmed V and J ends, which lost 2 bases and 7 bases, there was a span of 9 bases.

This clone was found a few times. DNA for the CDR3: TGCAGCGTTGGTGAGGGGGCGGGCGGCTACACCTTC. It is translated as CSVGEGAGGYTF. This rearrangement joins TRBV29-1 to TRBJ1-2, with 7 bases identical to TRBD1. The CDR3 is 12 amino acids. The germline V gene has CDR1 SQVTM and CDR2 ANQGSEA. V was pared by 4 bases and J by 8 bases, with 7 bases of the junction left unmatched.

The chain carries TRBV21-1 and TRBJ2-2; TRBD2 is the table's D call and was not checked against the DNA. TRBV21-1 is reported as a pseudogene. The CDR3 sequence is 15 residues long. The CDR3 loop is CASSTPRGVTGELFF. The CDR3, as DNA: TGTGCCAGCAGCACCCCGCGGGGGGTTACCGGGGAGCTGTTTTTT.

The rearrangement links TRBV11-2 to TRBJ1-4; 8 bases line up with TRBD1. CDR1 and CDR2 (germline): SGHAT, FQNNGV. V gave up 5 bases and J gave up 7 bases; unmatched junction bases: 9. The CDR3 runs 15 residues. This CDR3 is CASSEGDRSVEKLFF. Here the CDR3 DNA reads TGTGCCAGCAGCGAAGGGGACAGGTCCGTTGAAAAACTGTTTTTT.

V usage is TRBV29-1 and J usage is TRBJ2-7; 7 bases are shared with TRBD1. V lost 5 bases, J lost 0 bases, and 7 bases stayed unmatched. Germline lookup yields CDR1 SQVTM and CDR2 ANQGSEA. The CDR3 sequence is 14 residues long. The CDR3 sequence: CSVTGQLSSYEQYF. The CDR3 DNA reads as TGCAGCGTTACGGGACAGCTTAGCTCCTACGAGCAGTACTTC.

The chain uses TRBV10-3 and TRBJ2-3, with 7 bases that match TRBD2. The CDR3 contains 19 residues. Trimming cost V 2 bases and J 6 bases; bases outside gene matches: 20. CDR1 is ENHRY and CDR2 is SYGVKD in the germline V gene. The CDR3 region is CAISEPSHRLAGGLDTQYF. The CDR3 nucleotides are TGTGCCATCAGTGAGCCCTCCCACCGACTAGCTGGAGGGCTGGATACGCAGTATTTT.

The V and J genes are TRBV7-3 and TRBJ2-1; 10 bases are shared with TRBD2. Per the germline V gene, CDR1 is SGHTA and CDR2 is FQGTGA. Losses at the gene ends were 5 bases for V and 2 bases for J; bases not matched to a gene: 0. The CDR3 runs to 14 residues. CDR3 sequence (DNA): TGTGCCAGCAGCCTAGCGGGAGCCTACAATGAGCAGTTCTTC. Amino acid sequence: CASSLAGAYNEQFF.

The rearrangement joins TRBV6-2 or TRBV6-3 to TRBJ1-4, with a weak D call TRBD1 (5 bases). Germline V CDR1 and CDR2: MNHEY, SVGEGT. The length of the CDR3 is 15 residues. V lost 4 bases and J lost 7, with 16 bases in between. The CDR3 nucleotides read TGTGCCAGCAGTTTATTGGGGCGCTTAAGTGAAAAACTGTTTTTT. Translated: CASSLLGRLSEKLFF.

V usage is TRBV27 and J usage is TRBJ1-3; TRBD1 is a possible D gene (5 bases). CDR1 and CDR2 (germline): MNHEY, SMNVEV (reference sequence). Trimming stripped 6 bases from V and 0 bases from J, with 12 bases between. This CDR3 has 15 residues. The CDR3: CASRKAGNSGNTIYF. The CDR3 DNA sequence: TGTGCCAGCAGAAAAGCAGGGAACTCTGGAAACACCATATATTTT.

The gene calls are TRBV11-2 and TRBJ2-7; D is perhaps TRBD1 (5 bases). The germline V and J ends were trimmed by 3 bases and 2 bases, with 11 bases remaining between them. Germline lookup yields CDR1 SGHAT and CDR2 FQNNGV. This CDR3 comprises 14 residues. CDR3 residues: CASSFDPTAYEQYF. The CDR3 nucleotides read TGTGCCAGCAGCTTTGACCCGACAGCCTACGAGCAGTACTTC. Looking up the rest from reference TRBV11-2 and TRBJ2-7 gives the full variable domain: EAGVAQSPRYKIIEKRQSVAFWCNPISGHATLYWYQQILGQGPKLLIQFQNNGVVDDSQLPKDRFSAERLKGVDSTLKIQPAKLEDSAVYLCASSFDPTAYEQYFGPGTRLTVT.

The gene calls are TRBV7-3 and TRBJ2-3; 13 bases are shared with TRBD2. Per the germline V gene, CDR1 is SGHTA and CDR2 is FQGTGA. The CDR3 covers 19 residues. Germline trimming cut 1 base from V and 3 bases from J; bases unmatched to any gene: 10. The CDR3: CASSLRVLRTSGGTDTQYF. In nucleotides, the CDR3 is TGTGCCAGCAGCTTAAGGGTTCTGCGGACTAGCGGGGGAACAGATACGCAGTATTTT.

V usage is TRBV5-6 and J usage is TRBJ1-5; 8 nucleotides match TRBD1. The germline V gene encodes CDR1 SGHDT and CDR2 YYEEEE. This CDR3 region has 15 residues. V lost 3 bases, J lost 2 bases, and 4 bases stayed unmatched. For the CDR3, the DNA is TGTGCCAGCAGCTGGACAGGGAGCGGCAATCAGCCCCAGCATTTT. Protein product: CASSWTGSGNQPQHF.

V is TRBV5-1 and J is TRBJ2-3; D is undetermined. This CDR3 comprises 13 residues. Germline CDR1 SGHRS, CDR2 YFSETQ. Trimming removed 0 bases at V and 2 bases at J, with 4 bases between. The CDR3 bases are TGCGCCAGCAGCTTGGGCTACACAGATACGCAGTATTTT. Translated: CASSLGYTDTQYF.

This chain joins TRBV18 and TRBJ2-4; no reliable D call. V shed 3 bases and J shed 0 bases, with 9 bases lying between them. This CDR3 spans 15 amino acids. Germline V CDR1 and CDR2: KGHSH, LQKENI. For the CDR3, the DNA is TGTGCCAGCTCACCCAGCACAGAAGCCAAAAACATTCAGTACTTC. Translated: CASSPSTEAKNIQYF.

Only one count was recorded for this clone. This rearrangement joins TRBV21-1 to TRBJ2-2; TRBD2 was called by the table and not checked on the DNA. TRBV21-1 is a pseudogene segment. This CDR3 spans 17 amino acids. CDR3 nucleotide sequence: TGTGCCAGCAGCCAAGGGGAACTAGTCGATAACACCGGGGAGCTGTTTTTT. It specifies CASSQGELVDNTGELFF.

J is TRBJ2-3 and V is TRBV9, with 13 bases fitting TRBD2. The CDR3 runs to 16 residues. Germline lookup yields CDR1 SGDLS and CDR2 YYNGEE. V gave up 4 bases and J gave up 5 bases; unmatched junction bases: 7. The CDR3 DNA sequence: TGTGCCAGCAGCCCTGGACTAGCGGGAGCGAGAGATACGCAGTATTTT. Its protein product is CASSPGLAGARDTQYF.

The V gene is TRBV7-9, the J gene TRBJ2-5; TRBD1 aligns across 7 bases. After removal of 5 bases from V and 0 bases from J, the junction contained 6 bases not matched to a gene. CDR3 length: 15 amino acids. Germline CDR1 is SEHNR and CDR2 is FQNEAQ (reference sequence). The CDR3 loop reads CASSGDSRYQETQYF. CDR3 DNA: TGTGCCAGCAGCGGGGACAGCCGATACCAAGAGACCCAGTACTTC.

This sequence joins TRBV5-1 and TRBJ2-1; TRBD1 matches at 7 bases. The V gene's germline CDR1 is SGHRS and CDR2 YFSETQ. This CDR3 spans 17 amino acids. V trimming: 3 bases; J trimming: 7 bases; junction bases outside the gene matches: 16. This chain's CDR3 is CASSSYDRVSYQNEQFF. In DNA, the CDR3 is TGCGCCAGCAGCTCATATGACAGGGTCAGTTATCAAAATGAGCAGTTCTTC.

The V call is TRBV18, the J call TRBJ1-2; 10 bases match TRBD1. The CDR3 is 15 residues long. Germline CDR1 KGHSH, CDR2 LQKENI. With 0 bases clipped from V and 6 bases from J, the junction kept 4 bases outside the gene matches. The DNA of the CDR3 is TGTGCCAGCTCACCACCCGACAGGGGGCCCGATGGCTACACCTTC. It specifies CASSPPDRGPDGYTF.

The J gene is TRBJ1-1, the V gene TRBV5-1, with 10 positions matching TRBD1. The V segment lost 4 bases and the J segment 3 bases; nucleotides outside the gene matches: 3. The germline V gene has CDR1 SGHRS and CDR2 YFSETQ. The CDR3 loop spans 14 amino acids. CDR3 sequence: CASSPGQGYTEAFF. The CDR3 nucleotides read TGCGCCAGCAGCCCGGGACAGGGGTACACTGAAGCTTTCTTT. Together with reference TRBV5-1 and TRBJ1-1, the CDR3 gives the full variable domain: KAGVTQTPRYLIKTRGQQVTLSCSPISGHRSVSWYQQTPGQGLQFLFEYFSETQRNKGNFPGRFSGRQFSNSRSEMNVSTLELGDSALYLCASSPGQGYTEAFFGQGTRLTVV.

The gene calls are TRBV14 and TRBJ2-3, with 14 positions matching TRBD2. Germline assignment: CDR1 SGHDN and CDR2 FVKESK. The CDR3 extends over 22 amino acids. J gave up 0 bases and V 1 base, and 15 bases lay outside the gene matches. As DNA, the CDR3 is TGTGCCAGCAGCCAAGTCCCCTCCTGGGGACTAGCGGGAGTATGGAGCACAGATACGCAGTATTTT. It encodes CASSQVPSWGLAGVWSTDTQYF.

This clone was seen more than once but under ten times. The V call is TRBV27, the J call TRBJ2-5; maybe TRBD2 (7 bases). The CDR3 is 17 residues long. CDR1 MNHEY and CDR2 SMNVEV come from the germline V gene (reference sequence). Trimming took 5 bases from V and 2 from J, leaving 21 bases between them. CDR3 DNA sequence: TGTGCCAGCAGTGCCTATGCAGGGGCTAGCGGACAAGAGACCCAGTACTTC. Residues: CASSAYAGASGQETQYF.

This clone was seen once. CDR3 DNA sequence: TGTGCCAGTAGTATCTTGGGACAGGGCTACACTGAAGCTTTCTTT. As protein: CASSILGQGYTEAFF. V is TRBV19 and J is TRBJ1-1, with 9 bases aligning to TRBD1. Germline assignment: CDR1 LNHDA and CDR2 SQIVND (reference sequence). V was pared by 3 bases and J by 3 bases, with 5 bases of the junction left unmatched. CDR3 size: 15 residues.

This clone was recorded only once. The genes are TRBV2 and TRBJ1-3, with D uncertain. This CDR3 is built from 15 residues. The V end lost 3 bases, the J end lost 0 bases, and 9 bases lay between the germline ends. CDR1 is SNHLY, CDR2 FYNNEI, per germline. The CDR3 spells CASSDRVYSGNTIYF. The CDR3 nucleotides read TGTGCCAGCAGTGATCGGGTTTACTCTGGAAACACCATATATTTT.

CDR3 sequence reads: CASSLGRWGDSGTDTQYF. Written as DNA, the CDR3 is TGTGCCAGCAGCTTGGGACGATGGGGAGATTCTGGCACAGATACGCAGTATTTT. This chain connects TRBV5-4 to TRBJ2-3; tentative D call: TRBD2 (5 bases). The V end lost 0 bases, the J end lost 1 base, and 18 bases lay between the germline ends. CDR1 is SGHNT, CDR2 YYREEE, per germline (reference sequence). CDR3 length: 18 residues.

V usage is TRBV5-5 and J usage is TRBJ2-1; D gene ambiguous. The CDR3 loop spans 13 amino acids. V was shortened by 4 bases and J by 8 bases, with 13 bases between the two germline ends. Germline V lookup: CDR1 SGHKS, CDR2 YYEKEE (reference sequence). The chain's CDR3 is CASSNALYHEQFF. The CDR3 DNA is TGTGCCAGCAGCAACGCCCTATACCATGAGCAGTTCTTC.